One sample yielded the 3 T cell receptor beta chains listed below, sequenced in a study of shared clonotypes between healthy human individuals. Sequencing used immunoSEQ multiplex PCR; TCRdb keeps in-frame clones, though not all of them. The table records 2,500,000 or so clones, over 85% of them present only once. The sequenced material came from naive CD4+ T cells sorted from blood. As for subset: CD45RA+ positively selected. These receptors came from a man aged 18 to 35 in good health.

The chain uses TRBV5-6 and TRBJ2-3; TRBD1 might be the D (6 bases). The CDR3 length is 16 residues. Trimming removed 5 bases from V and 8 bases from J, with 24 bases in between. Germline V gene data show CDR1 as SGHDT and CDR2 as YYEEEE. CDR3 coding DNA: TGTGCCAGCAGGAGGTTTGGGGGCGCAGGGCCCGTTACGCAGTATTTT. Translating it yields CASRRFGGAGPVTQYF.

The rearrangement joins TRBV7-2 to TRBJ2-1; 12 bases match TRBD2. In germline, CDR1 is SGHTA, CDR2 FQGNSA. The CDR3 totals 18 residues. The V gene end was trimmed by 0 bases and the J gene end by 3 bases; junction bases not matched to a gene: 6. Written as DNA, the CDR3 is TGTGCCAGCAGCTTAGCGTCCCTGGGACTAGCGGGCTACAATGAGCAGTTCTTC. It translates to CASSLASLGLAGYNEQFF.

This clone came up once. The chain combines TRBV28 with TRBJ2-1; D gene unclear. The CDR3 sequence is 14 residues long. Germline V CDR1 and CDR2: MDHEN, SYDVKM. Trimming took off 5 bases at V and 6 bases at J, with 14 bases between the two ends. CDR3 DNA sequence: TGTGCCAGCAGTGCCCTAGAAGCTGTCAATGAGCAGTTCTTC. It is translated as CASSALEAVNEQFF.